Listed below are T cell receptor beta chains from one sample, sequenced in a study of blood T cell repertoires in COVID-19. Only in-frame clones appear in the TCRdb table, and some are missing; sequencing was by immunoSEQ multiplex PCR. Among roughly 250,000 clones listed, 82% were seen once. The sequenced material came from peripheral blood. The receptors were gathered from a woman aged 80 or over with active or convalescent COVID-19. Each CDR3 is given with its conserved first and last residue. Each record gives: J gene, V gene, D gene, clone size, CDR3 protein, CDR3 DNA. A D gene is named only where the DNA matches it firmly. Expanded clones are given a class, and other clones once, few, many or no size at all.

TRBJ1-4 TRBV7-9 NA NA CASSLAEVINEKLFF TGTGCCAGCAGCTTAGCCGAGGTGATCAATGAAAAACTGTTTTTT
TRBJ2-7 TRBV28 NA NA CASSLAGAVREQYF TGTGCCAGCAGTTTGGCAGGGGCAGTGCGCGAGCAGTACTTC
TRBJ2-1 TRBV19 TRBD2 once CASSMGLPGGYEQFF TGTGCCAGTAGTATGGGGCTGCCGGGAGGATATGAGCAGTTCTTC
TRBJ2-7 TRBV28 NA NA CASTTEGAKQYF TGTGCCAGCACCACCGAAGGGGCCAAGCAGTACTTC
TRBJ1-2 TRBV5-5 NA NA CASSLANYGYTF TGTGCCAGCAGCTTGGCTAATTATGGCTACACCTTC
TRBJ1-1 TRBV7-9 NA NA CASSLLQNSEAFF TGTGCCAGCAGCTTATTACAGAACTCTGAAGCTTTCTTT
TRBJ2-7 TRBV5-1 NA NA CASSFLGGSYEQYF TGCGCCAGCAGCTTTCTGGGGGGATCCTACGAGCAGTACTTC
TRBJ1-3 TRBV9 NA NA CASSAWLGAGPMSGNTIYF TGTGCCAGCAGCGCATGGTTGGGGGCAGGGCCAATGAGTGGAAACACCATATATTTT
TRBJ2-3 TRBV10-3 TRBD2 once CAISLTSGGTDTQYF TGTGCCATCAGCCTCACTAGCGGCGGCACAGATACGCAGTATTTT
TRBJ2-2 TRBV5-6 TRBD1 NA CASSTRTGYTGELFF TGTGCCAGCAGCACCCGGACAGGGTACACCGGGGAGCTGTTTTTT
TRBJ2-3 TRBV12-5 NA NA CASGLEPGLRGTDTQYF TGTGCTAGTGGTTTGGAGCCGGGACTCCGAGGCACAGATACGCAGTATTTT